This T cell receptor (beta chain) was captured by sequencing in a study of T cell responses to AZD1222 COVID-19 vaccine. The CDR3 is made up of 17 amino acids. CDR1 LNHDA and CDR2 SQIVND come from the germline V gene (reference sequence). Trimming removed 3 bases from V and 0 bases from J, with 15 bases in between. As regards this clone: Its antigen is still unknown.

Findings and limits, study-wide: White British ancestry dominated among donors, who included more females, and clonal diversity was possibly underestimated. Repertoires in all cases were sampled only once the peak T cell response had passed.

Repertoires were generated with immunoSEQ multiplex PCR, while TCRdb's copy carries only in-frame clones and drops some. This sample has more than 110,000 clones, with nearly 95% found just once. The chain has TRBV19 and TRBJ2-1; TRBD2 is a possible D gene (5 bases). The sequencing used peripheral blood, collected on day 0 of AZD1222 vaccination. This clonotype originated in an adult in good health. The CDR3 loop reads CASSMEASRTSYNEQFF. Written as DNA, the CDR3 is TGTGCCAGTAGTATGGAAGCTAGCCGGACCTCCTACAATGAGCAGTTCTTC.